This TCR beta chain was documented in a study of T cells after yellow fever vaccination. In regard to this clonotype: Its antigen remains unidentified.

From germline, CDR1 is SQVTM and CDR2 ANQGSEA. CDR3 length: 14 residues. Trimming shortened V by 3 bases and J by 1 base, and 12 bases separated the two germline ends. Notes on the study in general: Most primary-vaccination clones reappeared after the booster (about 97% CD4, roughly 90% CD8).

Production of TCR cDNA was by 5'RACE template switching, which also added a universal primer site and UMIs. MiXCR was run by TCRdb on the 5' RACE reads, yielding one entry per CDR3 protein. The table shows about 330,000 distinct CDR3 sequences, with around 8.1% occurring only once. Source: PBMCs, taken more than 40 days after the first yellow fever vaccination. The chain is built from TRBV29-1 and TRBJ1-1, with D possibly TRBD1 on 5 matching bases. The sequence came from a man younger than 30 who received the YFV17D yellow fever vaccine. In DNA form, the CDR3 reads TGCAGCGTTGAGTTTCGGGGCCAGAACACTGAAGCTTTCTTT. Protein product: CSVEFRGQNTEAFF.